The rows below give T cell receptor beta chains drawn from one sample of a study of post-analysis software for immune sequencing data. TCRdb recomputed calls from the PCR reads with MiXCR, one row per CDR3 protein. The profile covers approximately 770,000 distinct CDR3 sequences, with 46% appearing a single time and roughly 4.5% taken by the ten largest. What was sequenced was blood. The receptors come from a girl aged 5 to 17 with multiple sclerosis. The CDR3 runs from the conserved cysteine through the conserved F or W.

J,V,CDR3
TRBJ2-4,TRBV7-9,CASSLTTLSGKDIQYF
TRBJ2-1,TRBV28,CASSSHSTGREQFF
TRBJ1-2,TRBV10-3,CAISESYGYTF
TRBJ2-3,TRBV10-3,CAISESPSGITDTQYF
NA,TRBV20-1,CSAPQGGRETQYF
TRBJ1-2,TRBV12-5,CASGLVGQNYGYTF
TRBJ2-7,TRBV6-6,CASRKTIEDYNEQYF
TRBJ2-1,TRBV29-1,CSGAYNEQFF
TRBJ2-3,TRBV7-2,CASSLVFFVTDTQYF
TRBJ2-7,TRBV10-3,CAISLRDRTYEQYF
TRBJ2-5,TRBV12-3/TRBV12-4,CASSPTGTVQETQCF
TRBJ1-4,TRBV20-1,CSARQGAREKLFF
TRBJ2-7,TRBV6-9,CASTPSGRQSSYEQYF
TRBJ2-4,TRBV7-2,CASRDNTKNIQYF
TRBJ2-3,TRBV2,CASSTEAGDTDTQYF
TRBJ2-1,TRBV20-1,CSAHTSGDYNEQFF
TRBJ2-1,TRBV29-1,CSVERGGNEQFF
NA,TRBV9,CASSGTLQETQYF
TRBJ2-3,TRBV5-1,CASSLVRGSDTQYF
TRBJ2-7,TRBV20-1,CSARGGQAASYEQYF
TRBJ2-1,TRBV13,CVSSFLADNEQFF
TRBJ1-1,TRBV7-9,CASSLKTGGGAEAFF
TRBJ1-1,TRBV29-1,CSVYRGGSTEAFF
TRBJ2-5,TRBV20-1,CSARDDAETQYF
TRBJ1-1,TRBV6-5,CASRAGQGAFTEAFF
TRBJ2-1,TRBV29-1,CSVPAPNEQFF
TRBJ2-1,TRBV12-3/TRBV12-4,CASSLAAGGRFYNEQFF
NA,TRBV5-1,CASSVPRETQYF
TRBJ1-2,TRBV2,CASSERGDRGGGIYGYTF
TRBJ2-7,TRBV12-3/TRBV12-4,CASSLSPIYEQYF
TRBJ2-7,TRBV27,CASSTRDEQYF
TRBJ2-1,TRBV6-5,CASSPKGTSGLDEQFF